This T cell receptor (beta chain) was sequenced in a study of radiation and T cells in renal cell carcinoma. Germline CDR1 reads SGHRS; CDR2 reads YFSETQ. With V trimmed by 3 bases and J by 5 bases, 7 bases remained unmatched. The CDR3 runs 15 residues. Treatment: treatment-naive control, cytoreductive nephrectomy. This renal cell carcinoma was of the clear cell type. Some clones are missing from TCRdb's copy, which holds only in-frame ones; the method was immunoSEQ multiplex PCR. The data hold about 23,000 clones, with approximately 54% observed a single time. Regarding the study as a whole: Top 100 clonotypes averaged approximately 54% in irradiated versus about 40% in nephrectomy-only tumors. Sampling covered only approximately 1 g of each tumor. Compared with controls, irradiated tumors had more, larger dominant CDR3 motifs.

A remark on this clone: Its antigen is unidentified.

The sequence derives from a human donor with renal cell carcinoma. The sequenced sample was tumor tissue, obtained from a patient whose treatment was nephrectomy without radiotherapy. V and J are TRBV5-1 and TRBJ2-2; 7 nucleotides agree with TRBD1. This CDR3 is CASSSRQGRTGELFF. The CDR3 DNA sequence: TGCGCCAGCAGCTCCAGACAGGGTAGGACCGGGGAGCTGTTTTTT.